This T cell receptor beta chain was found in a study of a mutant IDH1 vaccine in newly diagnosed glioma. Study-level background: Investigators started vaccination 4-6 weeks after radiotherapy alone, or with temozolomide cycles.

Time point reported: week 11, during vaccination. Every single dose of the vaccine, 300 ug of mutant IDH1 20-mer peptide, came with topical imiquimod. New WHO grade 3 or 4 astrocytomas that were IDH1-mutant and ATRX-lost occurred in the donors. Clones were read by immunoSEQ multiplex PCR, and TCRdb kept only the in-frame ones, dropping some. The sample contains around 40,000 clones, less than 90% of which appear only once. The CDR3 is 15 residues long. Trimming stripped 3 bases from V and 7 bases from J, with 16 bases between. The germline CDR1 and CDR2 sequences are KGHSH and LQKENI. This clone was recorded a few times. Its antigen is unidentified.

This TCR was recovered from a man aged 35-49 years with glioma. Sample: PBMCs, taken from a glioma patient whose treatment included an IDH1 peptide vaccine. V and J are TRBV18 and TRBJ1-5; D not certain. In nucleotides, the CDR3 is TGTGCCAGCTCACCGCCCGGGCTTGAGAAGCAGCCCCAGCATTTT. Amino acid sequence: CASSPPGLEKQPQHF. Combining the CDR3 with reference TRBV18 and TRBJ1-5 gives the whole variable domain NAGVMQNPRHLVRRRGQEARLRCSPMKGHSHVYWYRQLPEEGLKFMVYLQKENIIDESGMPKERFSAEFPKEGPSILRIQQVVRGDSAAYFCASSPPGLEKQPQHFGDGTRLSIL.